The 8 T cell receptor beta chains below all came from one sample that was sequenced in a study of blood T cells in healthy people across ages. PCR was performed a second time for about 7 to 12 cycles using a sample-barcoded 5' primer and a J-beta primer mix. TCRdb reanalysed the 5' RACE reads using MiXCR and keeps one entry per CDR3 protein. The repertoire has hundreds of thousands of distinct CDR3 sequences, more than 45% of them found once; the top ten carry approximately 20%. Sequencing was performed on blood. These receptors were collected from a man aged 25 to 45 in good health.

J is TRBJ2-5 and V is TRBV21-1; the table's D call of TRBD1 was not tested on the DNA. TRBV21-1 is a recognized pseudogene. The CDR3 is 14 residues long. This CDR3 is CASSKDRSDWEQYF. The CDR3 nucleotides are TGTGCCAGCAGCAAAGACAGGAGCGACTGGGAGCAGTACTTC.

This clonotype was recorded a few times. One junction end disagrees with the germline gene, perhaps due to a read error. The V gene is TRBV20-1, the J gene TRBJ2-7; D is uncertain. The germline V gene has CDR1 DFQATT and CDR2 SNEGSKA (reference sequence). The length of the CDR3 is 10 residues. The CDR3 here is CSARHYAQYF. The DNA for the CDR3 is TGCAGTGCTAGACACTACGCGCAGTACTTC.

This chain links TRBV29-1 with TRBJ2-4; 7 nucleotides match TRBD1. Near its end, the DNA agrees better with TRBJ2-7, so the J call may be wrong. Per germline, CDR1 SQVTM and CDR2 ANQGSEA. The CDR3 loop spans 14 amino acids. As DNA, the CDR3 is TGCAGCGTTGTGAGACTGACAGGGACCTACGAGCAGTACTTC. Translation gives CSVVRLTGTYEQYF.

This clonotype was seen once. The genes are TRBV27 and TRBJ1-1; D unresolved. Germline CDR1 and CDR2: MNHEY and SMNVEV (reference sequence). The CDR3 is 13 amino acids. The ends were cut back, 0 bases at V and 7 bases at J, with 9 bases in the middle. This CDR3 reads CASSLSRRYEAFF. DNA of the CDR3: TGTGCCAGCAGTTTATCCCGGCGGTATGAAGCTTTCTTT.

The chain couples TRBV6-1 to TRBJ2-7, with unresolved D. This CDR3 contains 15 residues. Per the germline V gene, CDR1 is MNHNS and CDR2 is SASEGT. The germline V and J ends were trimmed by 2 bases and 0 bases, with 11 bases remaining between them. For the CDR3, the DNA is TGTGCCAGCAGTGAACCGGCAGCTGGCTCCTACGAGCAGTACTTC. Residues: CASSEPAAGSYEQYF.

CDR3 region: CASSLRKRTYEQYF. CDR3 sequence (DNA): TGTGCCAGCAGCCTCCGTAAGCGGACCTACGAGCAGTACTTC. The V gene is TRBV5-8, the J gene TRBJ2-7, with D perhaps TRBD2 (5 bases). Germline loops: CDR1 SGHTS, CDR2 YDEGEE. The V gene lost 4 bases and the J gene lost 2 bases, with 13 bases spanning the gap. This CDR3 comprises 14 residues.

The chain is built from TRBV4-2 and TRBJ2-5; D gene unclear. Per germline, CDR1 LGHNA and CDR2 YNFKEQ. Trimming took 1 base from V and 3 from J, leaving 12 bases between them. The CDR3 contains 15 residues. As DNA, the CDR3 is TGTGCCAGCAGCCAAGGAAAGTATGGGGAAGAGACCCAGTACTTC. Its translation: CASSQGKYGEETQYF.

V usage is TRBV27 and J usage is TRBJ1-2; TRBD1 might be the D (6 bases). This CDR3 contains 13 residues. Germline CDR1 MNHEY, CDR2 SMNVEV (reference sequence). The germline V and J ends were trimmed by 4 bases and 5 bases, with 11 bases remaining between them. Here the CDR3 DNA reads TGTGCCAGCAGTTCGTTACAGGGTTATGGCTACACCTTC. It codes for CASSSLQGYGYTF.